This T cell receptor beta chain was captured in a study of shared clonotypes between healthy human individuals. At the level of the study: Those who served as donors were a couple of women and a few men between the ages of 18 and 49. Notes on the study in general: Naive subsets generally had larger estimated richness than memory subsets. Clonotype sharing among donors was thought likely to change with sequencing depth.

Regarding this clone: Antigen unknown.

Profiled with immunoSEQ multiplex PCR; TCRdb holds only in-frame clones, not every one. The sample has 2 million to 2.5 million clones, 85% to 95% seen once. Partitioning of CD4+ cells yielded a CD45RA+ naive subset and a CD45RA-negative memory subset. Deletions cut 4 bases from V and 5 bases from J, with 18 bases between. The germline CDR1 and CDR2 sequences are SGHRS and YFSETQ. The CDR3 is made up of 15 amino acids. This TCR came from a man younger than 35 in good health. Some clones in this sample may be carry-over from other donors' samples. Material: naive CD4+ T cells from PBMCs. Subset here: CD45RA+ positively selected. The rearrangement joins TRBV5-1 to TRBJ1-1; tentatively, D is TRBD1 (6 bases). This CDR3 reads CASSPGGGTLTEAFF. The CDR3 DNA reads as TGCGCCAGCAGCCCCGGGGGGGGGACATTGACTGAAGCTTTCTTT.